Listed here are 17 T cell receptor beta chains from one sample, sequenced in a study of cytomegalovirus exposure and HLA in healthy donors. PCR was performed using 60 Vbeta and 13 Jbeta primers. Using immunoSEQ multiplex PCR, the repertoire was profiled, and TCRdb retains in-frame clones only, with some absent. The table lists under 150,000 clones, about 80% of them singletons. The sequenced material came from PBMCs. The receptor set was obtained from a girl aged 2 to 9 in good health and CMV-seronegative.

This chain joins TRBV19 and TRBJ1-4; D ambiguous. V lost 4 bases and J 1 base, leaving 13 bases between the germline ends. The CDR3 loop spans 16 amino acids. Germline loops: CDR1 LNHDA, CDR2 SQIVND (reference sequence). CDR3 DNA sequence: TGTGCCAGTAGTAGATCGCTTGGGCTAACTAATGAAAAACTGTTTTTT. Protein: CASSRSLGLTNEKLFF.

CDR3 nucleotide sequence: TGTGCCAGCAGTGAAAGACTAGCGGGGGTCGGCACGCAGTATTTT. Protein sequence: CASSERLAGVGTQYF. The chain joins TRBV2 to TRBJ2-3; 12 bases map to TRBD2. The CDR3 runs 15 residues. After removal of 2 bases from V and 9 bases from J, the junction contained 6 bases not matched to a gene. Germline V lookup: CDR1 SNHLY, CDR2 FYNNEI.

Details on this clone: Other DNA sequences of this sample code for an identical CDR3. This chain links TRBV5-1 with TRBJ2-1; TRBD2 matches at 12 bases. Germline CDR1 reads SGHRS; CDR2 reads YFSETQ. J lost 6 bases, V lost 0 bases, and 1 base had no gene match. The CDR3 consists of 15 residues. The CDR3 DNA sequence: TGCGCCAGCAGCTTGGGACTAGCGGGAGTCAATGAGCAGTTCTTC. This translates into CASSLGLAGVNEQFF.

The chain employs TRBV4-1 and TRBJ2-3; D is possibly TRBD2 (7 bases). The germline V gene has CDR1 MGHRA and CDR2 YSYEKL. V lost 4 bases, J lost 5 bases, and 16 bases lay in between. The CDR3 has 15 residues. CDR3 in amino acids: CASSRGAGAEDTQYF. The CDR3 DNA is TGCGCCAGCAGCCGGGGGGCGGGAGCTGAAGATACGCAGTATTTT.

V is TRBV7-9 and J is TRBJ2-7; 9 nucleotides agree with TRBD1. The V segment lost 4 bases and the J segment 5 bases; nucleotides outside the gene matches: 9. The length of the CDR3 is 15 residues. Germline V gives CDR1 SEHNR, CDR2 FQNEAQ (reference sequence). CDR3 region: CASSSTRQGGHEQYF. CDR3 in DNA: TGTGCCAGCAGCTCGACAAGACAGGGGGGCCACGAGCAGTACTTC.

This rearrangement joins TRBV10-1 to TRBJ1-2; TRBD1 agrees at 7 bases. V was pared by 2 bases and J by 2 bases, with 32 bases of the junction left unmatched. CDR1 WNHNN and CDR2 SYGVQD come from the germline V gene (reference sequence). There are 24 residues in the CDR3. CDR3 DNA: TGCGCCAGCAGTGAGCTGAAAGACAGGGCTCAGAAAGAAGAGGGGATGATTGAAAACTATGGCTACACCTTC. The encoded protein is CASSELKDRAQKEEGMIENYGYTF.

This clone was seen once. The chain carries TRBV14 and TRBJ2-7; 8 bases are a match to TRBD2. The CDR3 consists of 16 residues. V lost 5 bases and J lost 3; bases outside the gene matches: 12. Germline lookup yields CDR1 SGHDN and CDR2 FVKESK. CDR3 coding DNA: TGTGCCAGCAGCTCTCGGAGGCTAGCGGGCGTCTACGAGCAGTACTTC. The encoded protein is CASSSRRLAGVYEQYF. Full variable domain (rest looked up from reference TRBV14 and TRBJ2-7): EAGVTQFPSHSVIEKGQTVTLRCDPISGHDNLYWYRRVMGKEIKFLLHFVKESKQDESGMPNNRFLAERTGGTYSTLKVQPAELEDSGVYFCASSSRRLAGVYEQYFGPGTRLTVT.

CDR3 amino acids: CASSLAGAGNTNEQFF. The DNA for the CDR3 is TGTGCCAGCAGTCTAGCGGGAGCTGGGAATACCAATGAGCAGTTCTTC. The chain is built from TRBV28 and TRBJ2-1; 10 bases are shared with TRBD2. Trimming took 5 bases from V and 6 from J; bases not matched to a gene: 10. Germline assignment: CDR1 MDHEN and CDR2 SYDVKM. The CDR3 runs 16 residues.

This chain joins TRBV6-4 and TRBJ2-7, with 7 nucleotides matching TRBD2. V lost 7 bases to trimming and J lost 6 bases; unmatched junction nucleotides: 15. Germline CDR1 and CDR2: MRHNA and SNTAGT. The CDR3 covers 15 residues. CDR3 nucleotide sequence: TGTGCCAGCATCAAACCCCGGACGGGCGGGGGCGAGCAGTACTTC. Translating gives CASIKPRTGGGEQYF.

The chain carries TRBV6-1 and TRBJ2-1, with 7 bases lining up with TRBD2. The germline V gene encodes CDR1 MNHNS and CDR2 SASEGT. With V trimmed by 5 bases and J by 5 bases, 6 bases remained unmatched. The length of the CDR3 is 14 residues. The CDR3 nucleotides are TGTGCCAGCAGTAGCGGGATTGTTCACAATGAGCAGTTCTTC. Its protein is CASSSGIVHNEQFF.

This chain joins TRBV7-3 and TRBJ2-3, with TRBD2 identical over 12 bases. This CDR3 spans 16 amino acids. The V segment lost 5 bases and the J segment 5 bases; nucleotides outside the gene matches: 8. CDR1 is SGHTA and CDR2 is FQGTGA in the germline V gene. The CDR3 sequence is CASSATSGGLGDTQYF. In DNA, the CDR3 is TGTGCCAGCAGCGCCACTAGCGGGGGGCTTGGAGATACGCAGTATTTT.

The genes are TRBV4-1 and TRBJ2-7; possible D gene TRBD1, 5 bases. The CDR3 consists of 13 residues. Trimming took 1 base from V and 5 from J, leaving 9 bases between them. CDR1 and CDR2 (germline): MGHRA, YSYEKL. The CDR3 DNA is TGCGCCAGCAGCCAAGGGGCAGGGAACGAGCAGTACTTC. It translates to CASSQGAGNEQYF.

There are a few counts of this clone. The V call is TRBV6-1, the J call TRBJ2-1; no clear D. Germline assignment: CDR1 MNHNS and CDR2 SASEGT. V lost 10 bases and J 0 bases, leaving 10 bases between the germline ends. CDR3 length: 13 amino acids. CDR3 nucleotide sequence: TGTGCCATCTCTCCGGGCTCCTACAATGAGCAGTTCTTC. It encodes CAISPGSYNEQFF.

V gene TRBV18 combines with J gene TRBJ1-5; D is possibly TRBD1 (5 bases). The germline gives CDR1 KGHSH, CDR2 LQKENI. Trimming pared 0 bases from V and 2 bases from J, leaving 8 bases between. This CDR3 has 15 residues. The CDR3 region has the DNA TGTGCCAGCTCACCACCTGCGACAGGCAATCAGCCCCAGCATTTT. Translation: CASSPPATGNQPQHF.

This chain uses TRBV29-1 with TRBJ2-5, with D possibly matching TRBD1 (5 bases). The CDR3 is 13 residues long. V was cut by 5 bases and J by 5 bases, with 15 bases left in between. The V gene's germline CDR1 is SQVTM and CDR2 ANQGSEA. The CDR3 is CSVYRFGSETQYF. The CDR3 nucleotides read TGCAGCGTTTACAGGTTCGGGTCGGAGACCCAGTACTTC. The variable domain in full, completed from reference TRBV29-1 and TRBJ2-5, reads SAVISQKPSRDICQRGTSLTIQCQVDSQVTMMFWYRQQPGQSLTLIATANQGSEATYESGFVIDKFPISRPNLTFSTLTVSNMSPEDSSIYLCSVYRFGSETQYFGPGTRLLVL.

The J gene is TRBJ2-7, the V gene TRBV7-2; D gene unclear. Deletions cut 3 bases from V and 0 bases from J, with 9 bases between. This CDR3 contains 14 residues. Per the germline V gene, CDR1 is SGHTA and CDR2 is FQGNSA. CDR3 nucleotide sequence: TGTGCCAGCAGCTTGGGCAGAGCCTCCTACGAGCAGTACTTC. It encodes CASSLGRASYEQYF.

The chain recombines TRBV19 with TRBJ2-2; 11 nucleotides agree with TRBD2. Trimming removed 1 base from V and 7 bases from J; junction bases left unmatched: 5. Germline V gene lookup returns CDR1 LNHDA and CDR2 SQIVND (reference sequence). The CDR3 length is 16 residues. CDR3 sequence (DNA): TGTGCCAGTAGTATAGCTAGCGGGAGGAAAGGCGGGGAGCTGTTTTTT. Residues: CASSIASGRKGGELFF.